This TCR beta chain was sequenced in a study of neurological immune-mediated disorders (dated by TCRdb to between 2017 and 2020). For the study in its entirety: Peripheral blood TCR-beta repertoires from HTLV-I-associated myelopathy (HAM/TSP) patients, multiple sclerosis patients and healthy controls were compared by UMI-based sequencing. Longitudinal samples, technical triplicates and paired sorted CD4+ and CD8+ T-cell subsets, alongside PBMC samples, were included among the roughly 97 TCR-beta libraries. Of the 60 to 70 subjects in the cohort, some 14 were HAM/TSP patients, roughly 34 were multiple sclerosis patients, and around 20 were healthy controls. Here is what the overall study found, with its caveats: Across subjects, expanded clones never shared an identical CDR3 amino acid sequence, which suggests that the TCR-beta repertoires in every group were private. TCR clonal expansion was greatest in HAM/TSP patients and smallest in MS patients, who ranked below even healthy controls.

cDNA was synthesized by template-switch 5'RACE using a primer with a 10-nucleotide random unique molecular identifier that tagged each TCR transcript. Every sequencing run covered 15-18 subjects and yielded more than 170 million TCR-beta sequences. The RNeasy kit was used for extraction of total RNA. TCR-beta VDJ regions were amplified with primers for the TCR constant region and the 5'RACE anchor, using the KAPA Real-time Library Amplification kit. Sample indexes and Illumina adaptors were added in a first PCR, after which library yield was increased in a second PCR. After Ampure bead purification, the TCR product of roughly 650 bp was size-selected on a 2% E-gel SizeSelection system. Before pooling, libraries had their quality checked on a Bioanalyzer, their concentration measured with Qubit, and their quantity determined with the Kapa Library Quantification kit. An Illumina HiSeq 2500 sequenced the libraries paired-end 2 x 150 bp. To increase sequence diversity, roughly 24-32% phiX was spiked into each library pool. The paper's processing steps were these. Quality-filtered reads were processed with the UMI-based MiGEC pipeline, which removed over 80% of raw TCR sequences during error correction. IMGT germline references were used for aligning VDJ genes, and each clonotype was defined as a unique CDR3 amino acid sequence together with its V-J genes. Clonal expansion, Shannon diversity, and CDR3 relatedness (CalcPairwiseDistances, ClusterSamples) were evaluated with VDJtools, and phylogenetic trees were built with CLCbio workbench. Clones with at least 8 unique UMIs were defined as expanded, with this threshold being based on coefficient-of-variation modelling across technical triplicates. TCRdb trimmed the raw reads at Q25, called clones with MiXCR and kept productive beta chains. Each record represents a unique CDR3 protein, reported with the most common genes and DNA among its rows. These V and J calls rely on TCRdb rather than the paper's analysis. In this sample the table shows some 77,000 distinct CDR3 sequences, about 9.7% of which occur a single time. 1.7% of the sample belongs to the ten largest clones.

Healthy controls were blood bank volunteers in Maryland, USA. Unsorted PBMC libraries were generated from 2 million PBMCs stored in RNAlater at -80 °C until RNA extraction. Peripheral blood was subjected to Ficoll-Hypaque density gradient centrifugation to isolate PBMCs, which were then cryopreserved in liquid nitrogen. This clonotype was counted ten times or more. The antigen this receptor binds is unknown. No much larger clone exists at a distance of one base, and base qualities are not known. Sequencing was done on a sample of PBMCs. The TCR sequence derives from a man aged 50-60 years in good health.

In nucleotides, the sequence is TGTGCCAGCAGCGTAGTGGGGGCTGCACCAAATGAGCAGTTCTTC. It codes for CASSVVGAAPNEQFF. The chain is assembled from TRBV9 and TRBJ2-1; TRBD1 is a possible D gene, resting on 6 matching bases. The CDR3 runs 15 residues from the cysteine to the phenylalanine. Here the CDR3 DNA is all that survives: 45 bases in frame from base 1. V and J are truncated by 0 bases and 7 bases respectively, leaving an intervening sequence of 14 bases. The germline V gene gives CDR1 as SGDLS and CDR2 as YYNGEE.